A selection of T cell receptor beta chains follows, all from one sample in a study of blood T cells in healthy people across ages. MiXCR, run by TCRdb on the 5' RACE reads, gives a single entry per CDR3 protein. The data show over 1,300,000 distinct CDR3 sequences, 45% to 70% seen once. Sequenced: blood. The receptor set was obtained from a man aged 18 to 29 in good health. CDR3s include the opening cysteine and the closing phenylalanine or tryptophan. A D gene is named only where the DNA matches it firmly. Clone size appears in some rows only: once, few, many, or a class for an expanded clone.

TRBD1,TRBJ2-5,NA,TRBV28,TGTGCCAGCAGTTCCCGGGACAGGGGTGGGAAAGAGACCCAGTACTTC,CASSSRDRGGKETQYF
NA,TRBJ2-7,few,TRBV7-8,TGTGCCAGCAGCTTAAGCAGGACTAATCCCTACGAGCAGTACTTC,CASSLSRTNPYEQYF
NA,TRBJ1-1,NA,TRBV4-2,TGTGCCAGCAGCCCTACCGTAAGAGGCAGCATGAACACTGAAGCTTTCTTT,CASSPTVRGSMNTEAFF
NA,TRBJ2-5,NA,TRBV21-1,TGTGCCAGCAGCAAAAAAAGGAGGGTCAGGGGGGCCAAAAGAGAGACCCAGTACTTC,CASSKKRRVRGAKRETQYF
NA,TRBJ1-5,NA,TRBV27,NA,CASSSSTGHPQHF
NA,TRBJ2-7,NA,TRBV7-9,TGTGCCAGCAGCTTAGTAGGAATCCTCCACGAGCAGTACTTC,CASSLVGILHEQYF
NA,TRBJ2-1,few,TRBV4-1,TGCGCCAGCAGCCAAGGGCGGAATGAGCAGTTCTTC,CASSQGRNEQFF
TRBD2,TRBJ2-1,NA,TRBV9,TGTGCCAGCAGCTCCCCCGGGACTAACAATGAGCAGTTCTTC,CASSSPGTNNEQFF
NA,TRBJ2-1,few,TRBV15,TGTGCCACCAGAGGGGGGGGGAATGAGCAGTTCTTC,CATRGGGNEQFF
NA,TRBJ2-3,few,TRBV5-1,TGCGCCAGCAGCTTGAAGTACGGGACAGATACGCAGTATTTT,CASSLKYGTDTQYF
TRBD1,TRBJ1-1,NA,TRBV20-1,TGCAGTGCTAGAGGGACAGGGGGTACTAACACTGAAGCTTTCTTT,CSARGTGGTNTEAFF
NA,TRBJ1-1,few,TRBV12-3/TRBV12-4,TGTGCCAGCAGTTCCCCTGCCGGGCGGCCGGGGGGTGAAGCTTTCTTT,CASSSPAGRPGGEAFF
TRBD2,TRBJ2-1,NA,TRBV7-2,TGTGCCAGCAGCTTAACGGGACTAGCCCCTAGGGAGCAGTTCTTC,CASSLTGLAPREQFF
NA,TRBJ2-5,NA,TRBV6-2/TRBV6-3,TGTGCCAGCAGTTACTGGCTTCTGGGACAAGAGACCCAGTACTTC,CASSYWLLGQETQYF
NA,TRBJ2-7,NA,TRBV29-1,TGCAGCGTTGAATCGGGGACTGACTACGAGCAGTACTTC,CSVESGTDYEQYF
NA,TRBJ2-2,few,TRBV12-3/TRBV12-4,TGTGCCAGCAGTTTAGAACGGAACACCGGGGAGCTGTTTTTT,CASSLERNTGELFF
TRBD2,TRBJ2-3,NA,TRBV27,TGTGCCAGCAGTTATCAGGGACTAAATACGCAGTATTTT,CASSYQGLNTQYF
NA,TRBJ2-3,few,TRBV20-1,TGCAGTGCTAGCGGGGCAACATACACAGATACGCAGTATTTT,CSASGATYTDTQYF
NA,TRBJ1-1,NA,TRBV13,TGTGCCAGCAGCCCACTGTCAGCTGAAGCTTTCTTT,CASSPLSAEAFF
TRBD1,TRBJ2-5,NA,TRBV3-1,TGTGCCAGCAGCCCGGGACAGCCTATACAAGAGACCCAGTACTTC,CASSPGQPIQETQYF
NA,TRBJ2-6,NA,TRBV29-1,TGCAGCGTTGTTCAGGAACCCCGAGGGGCCAACGTCCTGACTTTC,CSVVQEPRGANVLTF
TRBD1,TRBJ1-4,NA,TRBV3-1,TGTGCCAGCAGCCAAGAACTCATCGGGACAGCCGGGGAAAAACTGTTTTTT,CASSQELIGTAGEKLFF
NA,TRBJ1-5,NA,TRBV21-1,TGTGCCAGGCCAGGGGGGCAGCCCCAGCATTTT,CARPGGQPQHF
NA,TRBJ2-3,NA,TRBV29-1,TGCAGCGCGCGACGGCCGACTAGCACAGATACGCAGTATTTT,CSARRPTSTDTQYF
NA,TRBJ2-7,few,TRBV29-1,TGCAGCTTCAGTCTCGAGCAGTACTTC,CSFSLEQYF
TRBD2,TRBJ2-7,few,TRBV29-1,TGCAGCGTCCAAGCGGGACCTTCCTACGAGCAGTACTTC,CSVQAGPSYEQYF